This TCR beta chain was documented in a study of cytomegalovirus exposure and HLA in healthy donors. Study outcomes and limitations: An assumption of roughly uniform sequencing depth across donors underlay the presence/absence analyses.

With respect to this clone: The antigen remains undetermined.

Use of 60 Vbeta and 13 Jbeta primers characterized the PCR. Method: immunoSEQ multiplex PCR; TCRdb's copy keeps in-frame clones and lacks some. The table lists 110,000 to 150,000 clones, about 75% of them singletons. Despite likely unrecorded immune exposures, the donors were nominally healthy at the time of sampling. The sequence came from a man aged 18-30 years in good health and CMV-seronegative. Sequenced: PBMCs.

This CDR3 reads CASSWQGVVETQYF. CDR3 nucleotides: TGTGCCAGCAGCTGGCAGGGGGTGGTGGAGACCCAGTACTTC. The chain recombines TRBV7-2 with TRBJ2-5; 7 nucleotides align to TRBD1. V dropped 4 bases and J dropped 5; count of bases not matched to a gene: 7. This CDR3 has 14 amino acids. From germline, CDR1 is SGHTA and CDR2 FQGNSA.